The next 29 T cell receptor beta chains were all read from a single sample in a study of shared clonotypes between healthy human individuals. Here immunoSEQ multiplex PCR was the method, and the copy in TCRdb shows in-frame clones only, minus some. Found here are about 2 million clones, 85% to 95% of them singletons; the top ten hold 0.13%. The sample consisted of naive CD4+ T cells sorted from blood. Described subset: CD45RA+ positively selected. The receptors shown here come from a man aged 18 to 30 in good health.

The V and J genes are TRBV30 and TRBJ2-7; D remains unclear. The V end was cut by 2 bases, the J end by 0 bases, with 14 bases between. This CDR3 region has 15 residues. CDR1 and CDR2 (germline): GTSNPN, SVGIG (reference sequence). The CDR3 region has the DNA TGTGCCTGGAGTCCCAAGAGAGTTGTCTCCTACGAGCAGTACTTC. Its translation: CAWSPKRVVSYEQYF.

V is TRBV19 and J is TRBJ1-2; D perhaps matches TRBD1 (6 bases). The CDR3 sequence is 13 residues long. V lost 8 bases, J lost 4 bases, and 14 bases lay in between. Per germline, CDR1 LNHDA and CDR2 SQIVND (reference sequence). The CDR3 sequence: CASAPGQFYGYTF. The CDR3 nucleotides are TGTGCCAGTGCGCCCGGACAGTTCTATGGCTACACCTTC.

The chain employs TRBV5-1 and TRBJ2-7; D remains unclear. CDR1 and CDR2 from the germline V gene are SGHRS and YFSETQ. V lost 1 base to trimming and J lost 0 bases, with 11 bases between them. The CDR3 length is 15 residues. This CDR3 is CASSLLSSSSYEQYF. The CDR3 DNA sequence: TGCGCCAGCAGCTTGTTGAGTTCCTCCTCCTACGAGCAGTACTTC.

The chain recombines TRBV27 with TRBJ2-3, with unresolved D. With 3 bases removed from V and 11 bases from J, the gap between germline ends came to 15 bases. There are 13 residues in the CDR3. The V gene's germline CDR1 is MNHEY and CDR2 SMNVEV (reference sequence). The CDR3 DNA follows: TGTGCCAGCAGTTTCGGCTTGACCGCGCAGCAGTATTTT. It translates to CASSFGLTAQQYF.

CDR3 region: CAWGTGWGTDTQYF. The CDR3, as DNA: TGTGCCTGGGGGACAGGGTGGGGCACAGATACGCAGTATTTT. This chain links TRBV30 with TRBJ2-3, with TRBD1 identical over 9 bases. Trimming cost V 5 bases and J 1 base; bases outside gene matches: 4. The CDR3 is 14 amino acids. Germline V gene sequence: CDR1 GTSNPN, CDR2 SVGIG (reference sequence).

J is TRBJ1-6 and V is TRBV11-2, with 7 bases that match TRBD1. This CDR3 contains 17 residues. Germline CDR1 is SGHAT and CDR2 is FQNNGV. V dropped 0 bases and J dropped 5; count of bases not matched to a gene: 7. Written as DNA, the CDR3 is TGTGCCAGCAGCTTAGATCAGGGGGGAGGGGATAATTCACCCCTCCACTTT. It is translated as CASSLDQGGGDNSPLHF.

The chain links TRBV10-3 to TRBJ1-1; 8 bases match TRBD1. The CDR3 loop spans 15 amino acids. Germline loops: CDR1 ENHRY, CDR2 SYGVKD. V dropped 3 bases and J dropped 4; count of bases not matched to a gene: 7. CDR3 coding DNA: TGTGCCATCAGTGATTGGACAGGGCTAGGCACTGAAGCTTTCTTT. Translating gives CAISDWTGLGTEAFF.

This sequence joins TRBV9 and TRBJ2-1, with 15 bases that match TRBD2. Per the germline V gene, CDR1 is SGDLS and CDR2 is YYNGEE. This CDR3 spans 15 amino acids. The V segment lost 4 bases and the J segment 11 bases; nucleotides outside the gene matches: 7. The CDR3 sequence is CASSPPGLAGGKQFF. CDR3 DNA sequence: TGTGCCAGCAGCCCACCGGGACTAGCGGGAGGTAAGCAGTTCTTC.

V and J are TRBV6-1 and TRBJ2-1; 9 positions match TRBD2. The CDR3 length is 18 residues. The J segment lost 7 bases and the V segment lost 1 base, leaving 14 bases of the junction unmatched. Germline CDR1 MNHNS, CDR2 SASEGT. The CDR3 region is CASSEEWGAGGKRNEQFF. CDR3 nucleotides: TGTGCCAGCAGTGAAGAGTGGGGAGCGGGGGGAAAACGAAATGAGCAGTTCTTC.

V usage is TRBV18 and J usage is TRBJ2-5; 7 bases line up with TRBD2. The J segment lost 2 bases and the V segment lost 5 bases, leaving 8 bases of the junction unmatched. Germline V CDR1 and CDR2: KGHSH, LQKENI. CDR3 length: 15 amino acids. The CDR3: CASSETSRRQETQYF. CDR3 nucleotides: TGTGCCAGCTCAGAGACTAGCAGGAGACAAGAGACCCAGTACTTC.

The chain combines TRBV7-9 with TRBJ2-3; D remains ambiguous. Trimming took off 2 bases at V and 4 bases at J, with 13 bases between the two ends. The CDR3 is 15 residues long. Germline CDR1 is SEHNR and CDR2 is FQNEAQ (reference sequence). The CDR3 sequence is CASSLRTLRADTQYF. The CDR3 bases are TGTGCCAGCAGCTTACGAACACTTAGAGCAGATACGCAGTATTTT.

The chain employs TRBV27 and TRBJ2-3; 10 bases are a match to TRBD1. Germline V lookup: CDR1 MNHEY, CDR2 SMNVEV (reference sequence). The CDR3 is made up of 14 amino acids. V shed 6 bases and J 3 bases; nucleotides not matched to a gene: 3. The CDR3: CASRRTGGTDTQYF. CDR3 bases: TGTGCCAGCAGAAGGACAGGGGGGACAGATACGCAGTATTTT.

The J gene is TRBJ2-5, the V gene TRBV10-3; D possibly uses TRBD1 or TRBD2 (5 bases each). The CDR3 runs 13 residues. From germline, CDR1 is ENHRY and CDR2 SYGVKD. Trimming removed 7 bases from V and 3 bases from J, with 12 bases in between. The CDR3 spells CAIKGPQEETQYF. CDR3 sequence (DNA): TGTGCCATCAAGGGACCCCAGGAAGAGACCCAGTACTTC.

The chain joins TRBV2 to TRBJ2-5; 9 nucleotides align to TRBD2. The CDR3 has 18 amino acids. CDR1 and CDR2 (germline): SNHLY, FYNNEI. V shed 1 base and J 4 bases; nucleotides not matched to a gene: 13. In nucleotides, the CDR3 is TGTGCCAGCAGTGAAGATGGTAATAGCGGGGGTCTATTAGAGACCCAGTACTTC. Translated, it gives CASSEDGNSGGLLETQYF.

J is TRBJ1-2 and V is TRBV29-1; D unresolved. V gave up 1 base and J gave up 4 bases, with 13 bases separating them. This CDR3 region has 14 residues. Germline V gives CDR1 SQVTM, CDR2 ANQGSEA. The CDR3 region has the DNA TGCAGCGTTGAAGGGGGAGGGCGCGGCTATGGCTACACCTTC. It is translated as CSVEGGGRGYGYTF.

This chain joins TRBV5-6 and TRBJ1-1; no clear D. Between the trimmed V and J ends, which lost 2 bases and 3 bases, there was a span of 11 bases. This CDR3 has 14 residues. In germline, CDR1 is SGHDT, CDR2 YYEEEE. CDR3 sequence: CASSLDYGDTEAFF. The CDR3 nucleotides are TGTGCCAGCAGCTTAGATTACGGGGACACTGAAGCTTTCTTT.

The chain combines TRBV6-6 with TRBJ1-1; 10 positions agree with TRBD1. The V segment lost 6 bases and the J segment 10 bases; nucleotides outside the gene matches: 8. Germline V CDR1 and CDR2: MNHNY, SVGAGI (reference sequence). This CDR3 has 13 amino acids. CDR3 bases: TGTGCCAGCAGCCCCGGACAGGGGGTGGGAGCTTTCTTT. Its protein is CASSPGQGVGAFF.

The rearrangement joins TRBV4-2 to TRBJ1-2; no clear D. The CDR3 runs to 14 residues. CDR1 LGHNA and CDR2 YNFKEQ come from the germline V gene. V was cut by 1 base and J by 0 bases, with 6 bases left in between. CDR3 nucleotide sequence: TGTGCCAGCAGCCAAGGTAGAGCTAACTATGGCTACACCTTC. Its protein product is CASSQGRANYGYTF.

The gene calls are TRBV11-2 and TRBJ2-7; 7 nucleotides agree with TRBD1. Germline assignment: CDR1 SGHAT and CDR2 FQNNGV. Trimming took 3 bases from V and 7 from J; bases not matched to a gene: 15. This CDR3 has 16 amino acids. The CDR3 spells CASSFEGTVVKGEQYF. The CDR3 DNA reads TGTGCCAGCAGCTTTGAGGGGACAGTCGTGAAGGGGGAGCAGTACTTC.

The rearrangement uses TRBV30 and TRBJ1-1; no clear D gene. In germline, CDR1 is GTSNPN, CDR2 SVGIG (reference sequence). V lost 4 bases and J lost 0, with 9 bases in between. The CDR3 is 13 residues long. CDR3 residues: CAWKRHLNTEAFF. CDR3 nucleotides: TGTGCCTGGAAGAGACACTTGAACACTGAAGCTTTCTTT.

The V gene is TRBV30, the J gene TRBJ1-4; 7 bases match TRBD1. Trimming cost V 4 bases and J 3 bases; bases outside gene matches: 8. The CDR3 length is 15 residues. Germline V lookup: CDR1 GTSNPN, CDR2 SVGIG (reference sequence). The CDR3 nucleotides read TGTGCCTGGAAGACAGGGCAGAGGGCTAATGAAAAACTGTTTTTT. It is translated as CAWKTGQRANEKLFF. Combining the CDR3 with reference TRBV30 and TRBJ1-4 gives the whole variable domain SQTIHQWPATLVQPVGSPLSLECTVEGTSNPNLYWYRQAAGRGLQLLFYSVGIGQISSEVPQNLSASRPQDRQFILSSKKLLLSDSGFYLCAWKTGQRANEKLFFGSGTQLSVL.

The gene calls are TRBV10-3 and TRBJ2-1; 9 bases align to TRBD2. Germline assignment: CDR1 ENHRY and CDR2 SYGVKD. The CDR3 is made up of 14 amino acids. The ends lost 8 bases at V and 5 bases at J; junction bases unmatched: 7. This chain's CDR3 is CAISLGGGDNEQFF. CDR3 coding DNA: TGTGCCATCTCCCTCGGCGGGGGGGACAATGAGCAGTTCTTC.

This chain joins TRBV7-2 and TRBJ1-2; TRBD1 is a possible D gene (5 bases). V gave up 3 bases and J gave up 1 base, with 9 bases separating them. CDR1 and CDR2 from the germline V gene are SGHTA and FQGNSA. The CDR3 sequence is 14 residues long. CDR3 residues: CASSFRDGNYGYTF. The CDR3 DNA is TGTGCCAGCAGCTTTCGGGACGGTAACTATGGCTACACCTTC.

The rearrangement uses TRBV12-5 and TRBJ1-1; TRBD1 matches 8 bases. After removal of 6 bases from V and 3 bases from J, the junction contained 6 bases not matched to a gene. The CDR3 covers 14 residues. Looked up from germline, CDR1 is LGHNT and CDR2 is FRNRAP. The CDR3 region is CASGRGQDDTEAFF. The CDR3 DNA sequence: TGTGCTAGTGGCCGGGGACAGGACGACACTGAAGCTTTCTTT. Full variable domain (outside the CDR3, taken from reference TRBV12-5 and TRBJ1-1): DARVTQTPRHKVTEMGQEVTMRCQPILGHNTVFWYRQTMMQGLELLAYFRNRAPLDDSGMPKDRFSAEMPDATLATLKIQPSEPRDSAVYFCASGRGQDDTEAFFGQGTRLTVV.

On this clone itself: The junction and the germline gene differ at one end; a read error may be behind it. The rearrangement uses TRBV10-3 and TRBJ2-7, with D possibly TRBD2 on 6 matching bases. Per the germline V gene, CDR1 is ENHRY and CDR2 is SYGVKD. The CDR3 consists of 14 residues. The CDR3 DNA follows: TGTGCCATCAGTGAGTCGGGACTTCCTCTCACCGGTACTTTC. Its protein is CAISESGLPLTGTF.

This sequence joins TRBV7-8 and TRBJ1-5; D gene unclear. Germline V gene data show CDR1 as SGHVS and CDR2 as FQNEAQ. The CDR3 consists of 14 residues. Trimming pared 1 base from V and 4 bases from J, leaving 8 bases between. DNA for the CDR3: TGTGCCAGCAGCTTAGTACAGCAAAATCAGCCCCAGCATTTT. Its protein is CASSLVQQNQPQHF.

The chain recombines TRBV11-2 with TRBJ1-5; D is undetermined. CDR1 and CDR2 (germline): SGHAT, FQNNGV. The CDR3 consists of 13 residues. Trimming pared 7 bases from V and 6 bases from J, leaving 13 bases between. The CDR3 DNA sequence: TGTGCCAGCACCGACTCCGTAGGTCAGCCCCAGCATTTT. This codes for CASTDSVGQPQHF.

This clone was recorded once. The chain recombines TRBV10-2 with TRBJ2-1; 9 bases fit TRBD2. CDR1 and CDR2 (germline): WSHSY, SAAADI. V was pared by 1 base and J by 7 bases, with 8 bases of the junction left unmatched. This CDR3 has 16 residues. The CDR3, as DNA: TGCGCCAGCAGTGAGTTTGGCGGGAGGGCGTGGAATGAGCAGTTCTTC. Translation: CASSEFGGRAWNEQFF.

V gene TRBV4-3 combines with J gene TRBJ2-1; the match to TRBD2 covers 11 bases. V dropped 1 base and J dropped 3; count of bases not matched to a gene: 5. CDR1 and CDR2 (germline): LGHNA, YSLEER. CDR3 length: 17 amino acids. In DNA form, the CDR3 reads TGCGCCAGCAGCCAAGCCCCGGGACTAGCGGTCTACAATGAGCAGTTCTTC. This codes for CASSQAPGLAVYNEQFF.